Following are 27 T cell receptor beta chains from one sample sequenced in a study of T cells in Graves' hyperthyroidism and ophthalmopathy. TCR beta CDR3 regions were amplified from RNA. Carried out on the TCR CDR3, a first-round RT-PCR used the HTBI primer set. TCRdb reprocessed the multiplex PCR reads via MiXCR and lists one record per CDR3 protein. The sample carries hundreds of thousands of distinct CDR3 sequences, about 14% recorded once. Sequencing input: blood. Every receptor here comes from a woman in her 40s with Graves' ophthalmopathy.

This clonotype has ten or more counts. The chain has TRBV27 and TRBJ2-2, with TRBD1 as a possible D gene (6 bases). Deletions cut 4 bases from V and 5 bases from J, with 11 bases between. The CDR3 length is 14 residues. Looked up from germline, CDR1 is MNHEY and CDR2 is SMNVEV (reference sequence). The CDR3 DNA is TGTGCCAGCAGTTCACAGGGTGTTACCGGGGAGCTGTTTTTT. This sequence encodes CASSSQGVTGELFF.

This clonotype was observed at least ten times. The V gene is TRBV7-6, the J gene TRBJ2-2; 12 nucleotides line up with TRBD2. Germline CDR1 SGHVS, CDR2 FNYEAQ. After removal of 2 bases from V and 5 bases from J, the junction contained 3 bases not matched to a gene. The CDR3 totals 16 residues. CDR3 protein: CASSLRLAGVTGELFF. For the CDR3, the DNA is TGTGCCAGCAGCTTACGACTAGCGGGAGTTACCGGGGAGCTGTTTTTT.

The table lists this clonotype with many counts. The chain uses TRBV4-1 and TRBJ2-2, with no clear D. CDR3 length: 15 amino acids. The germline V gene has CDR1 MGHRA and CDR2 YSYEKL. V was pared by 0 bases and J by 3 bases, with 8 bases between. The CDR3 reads CASSQDSAYTGELFF. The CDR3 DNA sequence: TGCGCCAGCAGCCAAGATTCCGCTTACACCGGGGAGCTGTTTTTT.

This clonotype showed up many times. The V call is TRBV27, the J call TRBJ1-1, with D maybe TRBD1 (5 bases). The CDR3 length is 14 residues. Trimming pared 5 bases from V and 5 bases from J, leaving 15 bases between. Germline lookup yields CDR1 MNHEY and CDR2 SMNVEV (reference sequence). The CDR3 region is CASSPGRGGTEAFF. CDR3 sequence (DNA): TGTGCCAGCAGTCCCGGGAGGGGAGGGACTGAAGCTTTCTTT.

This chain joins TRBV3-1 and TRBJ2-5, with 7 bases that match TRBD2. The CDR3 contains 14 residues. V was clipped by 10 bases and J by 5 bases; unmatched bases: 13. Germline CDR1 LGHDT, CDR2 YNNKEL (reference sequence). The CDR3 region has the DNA TGTGCCACTTCTAGCGGTCGTCTTTGGGAGACCCAGTACTTC. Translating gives CATSSGRLWETQYF.

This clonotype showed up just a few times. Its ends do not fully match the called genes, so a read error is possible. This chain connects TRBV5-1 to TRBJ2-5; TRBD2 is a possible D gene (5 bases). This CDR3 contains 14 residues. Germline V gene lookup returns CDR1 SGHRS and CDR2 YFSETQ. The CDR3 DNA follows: TGCGCCAGCAGATTGGGGATCCCCGAGGGCCCCCAGTACTTC. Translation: CASRLGIPEGPQYF. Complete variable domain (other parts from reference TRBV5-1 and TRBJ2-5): KAGVTQTPRYLIKTRGQQVTLSCSPISGHRSVSWYQQTPGQGLQFLFEYFSETQRNKGNFPGRFSGRQFSNSRSEMNVSTLELGDSALYLCASRLGIPEGPQYFGPGTRLLVL.

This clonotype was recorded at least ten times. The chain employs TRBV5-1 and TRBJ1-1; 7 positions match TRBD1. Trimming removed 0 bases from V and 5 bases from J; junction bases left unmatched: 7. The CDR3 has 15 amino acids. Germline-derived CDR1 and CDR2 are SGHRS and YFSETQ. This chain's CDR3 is CASSLEGRGRTEAFF. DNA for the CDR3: TGCGCCAGCAGCTTGGAGGGTAGGGGGCGGACTGAAGCTTTCTTT.

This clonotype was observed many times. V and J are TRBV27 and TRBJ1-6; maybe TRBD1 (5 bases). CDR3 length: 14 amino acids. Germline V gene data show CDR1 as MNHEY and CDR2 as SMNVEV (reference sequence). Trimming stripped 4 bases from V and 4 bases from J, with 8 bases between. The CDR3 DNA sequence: TGTGCCAGCAGTTCGGGACTTTATAATTCACCCCTCCACTTT. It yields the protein CASSSGLYNSPLHF.

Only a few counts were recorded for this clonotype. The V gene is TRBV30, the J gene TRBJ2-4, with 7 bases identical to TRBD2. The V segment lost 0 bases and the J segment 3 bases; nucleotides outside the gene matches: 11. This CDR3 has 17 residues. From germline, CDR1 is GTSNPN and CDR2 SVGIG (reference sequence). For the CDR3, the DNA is TGTGCCTGGAGTGTACGAGCGGGGTCGGTGGACAAAAACATTCAGTACTTC. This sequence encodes CAWSVRAGSVDKNIQYF.

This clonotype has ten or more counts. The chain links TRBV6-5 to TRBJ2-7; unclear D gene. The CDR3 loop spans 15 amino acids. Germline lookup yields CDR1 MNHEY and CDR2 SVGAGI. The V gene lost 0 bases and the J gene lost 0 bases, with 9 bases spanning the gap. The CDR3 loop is CASSYSAASSYEQYF. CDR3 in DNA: TGTGCCAGCAGTTACTCGGCGGCAAGCTCCTACGAGCAGTACTTC.

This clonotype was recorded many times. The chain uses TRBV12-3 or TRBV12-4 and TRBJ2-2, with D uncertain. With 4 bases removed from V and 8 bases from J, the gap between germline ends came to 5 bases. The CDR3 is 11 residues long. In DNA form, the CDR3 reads TGTGCCAGCAGTTACCGGGGGGAGCTGTTTTTT. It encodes CASSYRGELFF.

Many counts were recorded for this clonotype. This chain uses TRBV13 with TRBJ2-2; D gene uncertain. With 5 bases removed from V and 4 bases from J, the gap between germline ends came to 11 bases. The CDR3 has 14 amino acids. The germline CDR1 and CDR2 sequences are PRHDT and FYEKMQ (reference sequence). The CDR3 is CASSEGSSTGELFF. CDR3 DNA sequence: TGTGCCAGCAGCGAAGGTTCAAGCACCGGGGAGCTGTTTTTT.

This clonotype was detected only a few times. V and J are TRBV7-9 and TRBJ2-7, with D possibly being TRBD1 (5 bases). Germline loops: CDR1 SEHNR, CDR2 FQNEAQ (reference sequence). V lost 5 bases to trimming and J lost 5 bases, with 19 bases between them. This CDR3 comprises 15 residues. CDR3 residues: CASSPPRSGMNEQYF. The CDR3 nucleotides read TGTGCCAGCAGCCCTCCCCGATCAGGGATGAACGAGCAGTACTTC.

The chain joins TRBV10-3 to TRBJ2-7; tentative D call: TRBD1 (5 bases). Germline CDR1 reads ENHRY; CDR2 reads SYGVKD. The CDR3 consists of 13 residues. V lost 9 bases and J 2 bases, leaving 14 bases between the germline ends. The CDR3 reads CAIGHPSTYEQYF. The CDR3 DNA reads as TGTGCCATTGGACACCCAAGTACCTACGAGCAGTACTTC.

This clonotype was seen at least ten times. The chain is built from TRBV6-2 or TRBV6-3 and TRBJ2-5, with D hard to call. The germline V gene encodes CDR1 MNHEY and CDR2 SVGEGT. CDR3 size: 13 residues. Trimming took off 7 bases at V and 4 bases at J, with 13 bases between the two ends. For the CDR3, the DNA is TGTGCCAGCAAGCCCGCGGTGGTAGAGACCCAGTACTTC. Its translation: CASKPAVVETQYF.

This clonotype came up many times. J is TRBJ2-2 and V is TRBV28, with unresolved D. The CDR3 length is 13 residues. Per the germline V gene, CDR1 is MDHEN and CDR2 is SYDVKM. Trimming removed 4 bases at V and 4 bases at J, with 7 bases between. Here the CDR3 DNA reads TGTGCCAGCAGTTCTCACGTCACCGGGGAGCTGTTTTTT. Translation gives CASSSHVTGELFF.

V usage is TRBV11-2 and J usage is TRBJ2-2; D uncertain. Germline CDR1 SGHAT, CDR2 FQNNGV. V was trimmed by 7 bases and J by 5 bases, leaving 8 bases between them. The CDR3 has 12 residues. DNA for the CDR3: TGTGCCAGCATCCCCAAAACCGGGGAGCTGTTTTTT. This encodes CASIPKTGELFF.

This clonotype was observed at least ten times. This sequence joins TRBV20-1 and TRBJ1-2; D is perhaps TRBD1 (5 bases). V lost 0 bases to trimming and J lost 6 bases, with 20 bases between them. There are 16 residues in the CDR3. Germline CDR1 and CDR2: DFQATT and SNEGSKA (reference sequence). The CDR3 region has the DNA TGCAGTGCTAGAGAGGGCCTGGGGACGGCCCTCGATGGCTACACCTTC. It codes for CSAREGLGTALDGYTF.

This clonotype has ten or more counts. CDR3 DNA sequence: TGCAGTGCTAGTTCGTATCGATCCCACGAGCAGTACTTC. It is translated as CSASSYRSHEQYF. This rearrangement joins TRBV20-1 to TRBJ2-7, with D uncertain. Looked up from germline, CDR1 is DFQATT and CDR2 is SNEGSKA (reference sequence). This CDR3 comprises 13 residues. V was shortened by 3 bases and J by 5 bases, with 14 bases between the two germline ends.

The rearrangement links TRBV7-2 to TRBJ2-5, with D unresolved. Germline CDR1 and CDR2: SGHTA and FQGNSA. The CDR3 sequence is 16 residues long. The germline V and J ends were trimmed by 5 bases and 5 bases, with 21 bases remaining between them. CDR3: CASSPNGPSTMETQYF. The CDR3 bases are TGTGCCAGCAGCCCGAACGGCCCCTCTACCATGGAGACCCAGTACTTC.

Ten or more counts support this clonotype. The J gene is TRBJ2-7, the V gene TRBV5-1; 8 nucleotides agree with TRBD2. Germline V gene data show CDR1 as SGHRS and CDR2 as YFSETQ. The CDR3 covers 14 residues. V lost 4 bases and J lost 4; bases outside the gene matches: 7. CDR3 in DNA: TGCGCCAGCAGCCCAATAGCGGGACCGTACGAGCAGTACTTC. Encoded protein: CASSPIAGPYEQYF.

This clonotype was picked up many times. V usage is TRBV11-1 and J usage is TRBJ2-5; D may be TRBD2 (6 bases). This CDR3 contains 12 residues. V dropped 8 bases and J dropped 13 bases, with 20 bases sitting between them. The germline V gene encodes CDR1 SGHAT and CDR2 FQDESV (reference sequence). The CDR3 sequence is CASGGKTEAVYF. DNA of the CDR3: TGTGCCAGCGGGGGGAAAACTGAGGCGGTGTACTTC. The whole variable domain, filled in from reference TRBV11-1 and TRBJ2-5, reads EAEVAQSPRYKITEKSQAVAFWCDPISGHATLYWYRQILGQGPELLVQFQDESVVDDSQLPKDRFSAERLKGVDSTLKIQPAELGDSAMYLCASGGKTEAVYFGPGTRLLVL.

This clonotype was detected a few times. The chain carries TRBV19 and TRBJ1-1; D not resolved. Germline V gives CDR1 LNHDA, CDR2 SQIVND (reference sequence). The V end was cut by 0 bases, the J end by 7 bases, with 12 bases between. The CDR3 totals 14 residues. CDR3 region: CASSIDYSGNEAFF. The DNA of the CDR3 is TGTGCCAGTAGTATAGATTATTCCGGGAATGAAGCTTTCTTT.

CDR3 nucleotide sequence: TGTGCCAGCAGTGAAGGACTAGCGGGAGGGTCAGAGACCCAGTACTTC. Amino acid sequence: CASSEGLAGGSETQYF. This chain links TRBV6-1 with TRBJ2-5; 14 bases fit TRBD2. There are 16 residues in the CDR3. Germline assignment: CDR1 MNHNS and CDR2 SASEGT. Unmatched junction bases numbered 2, after V lost 1 base and J lost 4 bases.

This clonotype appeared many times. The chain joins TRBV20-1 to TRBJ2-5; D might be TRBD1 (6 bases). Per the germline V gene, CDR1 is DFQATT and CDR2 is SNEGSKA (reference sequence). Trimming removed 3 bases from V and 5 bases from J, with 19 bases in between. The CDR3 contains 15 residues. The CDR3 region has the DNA TGCAGTGCTAGCGAGCAGGTCCAGGGGAAGGAGACCCAGTACTTC. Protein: CSASEQVQGKETQYF.

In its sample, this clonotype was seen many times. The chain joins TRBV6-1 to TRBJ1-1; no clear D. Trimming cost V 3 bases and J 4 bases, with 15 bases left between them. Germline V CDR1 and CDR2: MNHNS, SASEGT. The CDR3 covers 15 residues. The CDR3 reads CASSDARPASTEAFF. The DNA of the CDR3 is TGTGCCAGCAGTGACGCTCGTCCGGCGTCCACTGAAGCTTTCTTT.

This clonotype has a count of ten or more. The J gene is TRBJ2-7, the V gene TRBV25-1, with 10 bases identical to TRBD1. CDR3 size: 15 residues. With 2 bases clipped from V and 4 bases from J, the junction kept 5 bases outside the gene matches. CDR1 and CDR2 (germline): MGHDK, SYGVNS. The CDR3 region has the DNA TGTGCCAGCAGTGAAGGGGGACAGGGGCGATACGAGCAGTACTTC. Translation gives CASSEGGQGRYEQYF.